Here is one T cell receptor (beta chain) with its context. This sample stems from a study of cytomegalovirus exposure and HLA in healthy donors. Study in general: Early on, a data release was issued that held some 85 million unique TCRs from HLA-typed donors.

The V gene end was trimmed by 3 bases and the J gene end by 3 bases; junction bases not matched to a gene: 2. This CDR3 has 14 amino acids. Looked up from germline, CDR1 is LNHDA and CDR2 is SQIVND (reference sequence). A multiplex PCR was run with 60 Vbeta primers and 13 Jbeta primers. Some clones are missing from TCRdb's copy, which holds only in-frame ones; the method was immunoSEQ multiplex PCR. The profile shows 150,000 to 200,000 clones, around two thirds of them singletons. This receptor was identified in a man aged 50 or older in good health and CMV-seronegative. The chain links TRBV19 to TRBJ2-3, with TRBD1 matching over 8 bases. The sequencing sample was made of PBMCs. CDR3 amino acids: CASSIDRGTDTQYF. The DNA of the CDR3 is TGTGCCAGTAGTATTGACAGGGGTACAGATACGCAGTATTTT. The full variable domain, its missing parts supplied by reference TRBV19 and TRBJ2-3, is DGGITQSPKYLFRKEGQNVTLSCEQNLNHDAMYWYRQDPGQGLRLIYYSQIVNDFQKGDIAEGYSVSREKKESFPLTVTSAQKNPTAFYLCASSIDRGTDTQYFGPGTRLTVL.